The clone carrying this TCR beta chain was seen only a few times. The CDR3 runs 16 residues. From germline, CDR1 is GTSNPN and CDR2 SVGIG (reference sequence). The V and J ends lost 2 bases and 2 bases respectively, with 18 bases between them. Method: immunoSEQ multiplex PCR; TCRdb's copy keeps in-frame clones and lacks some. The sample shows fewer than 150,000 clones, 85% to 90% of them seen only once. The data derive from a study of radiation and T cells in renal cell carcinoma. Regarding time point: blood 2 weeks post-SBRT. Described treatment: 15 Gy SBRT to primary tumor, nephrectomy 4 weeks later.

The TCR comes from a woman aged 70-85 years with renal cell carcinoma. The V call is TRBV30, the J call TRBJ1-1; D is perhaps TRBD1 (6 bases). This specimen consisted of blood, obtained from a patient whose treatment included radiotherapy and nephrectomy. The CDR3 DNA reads TGTGCCTGGAGTCCTAGGGGGAGGCAGGGAAACACTGAAGCTTTCTTT. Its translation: CAWSPRGRQGNTEAFF.